One and the same sample provided the 24 T cell receptor beta chains below, sequenced in a study of read filtering for tumor transcriptome and immune sequencing. Molecular barcoded adaptors covering alpha/delta and beta/gamma chains were used on 400 ng RNA. One entry per CDR3 protein, called by TCRdb with MiXCR from the reads. This repertoire shows some 120,000 distinct CDR3 sequences, 10% to 15% found once; its top ten account for about 11%. Material: a population of CD138-negative cells sorted from bone marrow. These receptors were taken from a donor aged 40 or older with multiple myeloma.

This clonotype showed up many times. The chain joins TRBV5-1 to TRBJ1-1, with a tentative D call TRBD1 (5 bases). Germline V gives CDR1 SGHRS, CDR2 YFSETQ. V was cut by 5 bases and J by 0 bases, with 8 bases left in between. The CDR3 sequence is 13 residues long. CDR3: CASRGEVNTEAFF. The CDR3 DNA sequence: TGCGCCAGCAGGGGGGAGGTGAACACTGAAGCTTTCTTT. Drawing the rest from reference TRBV5-1 and TRBJ1-1, the complete variable domain is KAGVTQTPRYLIKTRGQQVTLSCSPISGHRSVSWYQQTPGQGLQFLFEYFSETQRNKGNFPGRFSGRQFSNSRSEMNVSTLELGDSALYLCASRGEVNTEAFFGQGTRLTVV.

About this clonotype itself: A single base separates this from a much larger clone, so it may be a read error. J is TRBJ2-7 and V is TRBV21-1; TRBD2 is taken as the D call from the table, unchecked against the DNA. TRBV21-1 counts as a pseudogene. The CDR3 has 15 residues. This CDR3 is CASSKVGVHSYERYF. In DNA, the CDR3 is TGTGCCAGCAGCAAAGTGGGAGTGCACTCCTACGAGCGGTACTTC.

There are many counts of this clonotype. This sequence joins TRBV29-1 and TRBJ2-7, with D possibly TRBD1 on 6 matching bases. The CDR3 covers 14 residues. Germline CDR1 SQVTM, CDR2 ANQGSEA. Between the trimmed V and J ends, which lost 5 bases and 2 bases, there was a span of 16 bases. The CDR3 reads CSVRQQGPTYEQYF. The CDR3 DNA follows: TGCAGCGTTCGGCAACAGGGACCTACCTACGAGCAGTACTTC.

In this sample, this clonotype turned up many times. The rearrangement uses TRBV19 and TRBJ2-7; perhaps TRBD2 as D (5 bases). The V end was cut by 7 bases, the J end by 5 bases, with 36 bases between. The CDR3 has 20 residues. Germline V gene data show CDR1 as LNHDA and CDR2 as SQIVND (reference sequence). The CDR3, as DNA: TGTGCCAGTAATCCGAGGGCGCTAGGCGTTCGCGAAGTCTCATTCCACGAGCAGTACTTC. Its translation: CASNPRALGVREVSFHEQYF.

The sample holds many counts of this clonotype. The chain couples TRBV5-5 to TRBJ1-5; the D gene is possibly TRBD1 (5 bases). The CDR3 covers 17 residues. Germline V gene lookup returns CDR1 SGHKS and CDR2 YYEKEE (reference sequence). V lost 3 bases and J lost 1, with 17 bases in between. The CDR3 DNA reads as TGTGCCAGCAGCTCTCAGGCCGGGGGGGAGAGCAATCAGCCCCAGCATTTT. Translation: CASSSQAGGESNQPQHF.

The table lists this clonotype with a few counts. This chain uses TRBV6-6 with TRBJ2-2; a weak D match, TRBD1 (5 bases). The CDR3 spans 16 residues. The germline V gene has CDR1 MNHNY and CDR2 SVGAGI (reference sequence). V was shortened by 5 bases and J by 1 base, with 14 bases between the two germline ends. CDR3 in DNA: TGTGCCAGCAGTGACCAGGGAAACCTGAACACCGGGGAGCTGTTTTTT. As protein: CASSDQGNLNTGELFF.

This clonotype appeared many times. The chain is built from TRBV27 and TRBJ2-3, with TRBD1 as a possible D gene (5 bases). This CDR3 spans 12 amino acids. V lost 6 bases to trimming and J lost 5 bases, with 9 bases between them. Germline-derived CDR1 and CDR2 are MNHEY and SMNVEV (reference sequence). The CDR3 bases are TGTGCCAGCAGGGGGCTAAGAGATACGCAGTATTTT. Amino acids: CASRGLRDTQYF.

The chain couples TRBV28 to TRBJ2-7; perhaps TRBD2 as D (6 bases). Deletions cut 6 bases from V and 0 bases from J, with 15 bases between. The CDR3 length is 15 residues. The germline gives CDR1 MDHEN, CDR2 SYDVKM. CDR3 sequence (DNA): TGTGCCAGCAGCTGGAGGGAGGCGGGCTCCTACGAGCAGTACTTC. Encoded protein: CASSWREAGSYEQYF.

This clonotype was found many times. J is TRBJ1-4 and V is TRBV7-2, with D unclear. The CDR3 contains 15 residues. Between the trimmed V and J ends, which lost 1 base and 8 bases, there was a span of 14 bases. Per the germline V gene, CDR1 is SGHTA and CDR2 is FQGNSA. The CDR3 DNA reads TGTGCCAGCAGCTTAGACGGCCAGGACTTAGAAAAACTGTTTTTT. Its protein product is CASSLDGQDLEKLFF.

This clonotype was seen repeatedly, ten times or more. V gene TRBV20-1 combines with J gene TRBJ2-5, with D uncertain. The CDR3 loop spans 13 amino acids. Germline V CDR1 and CDR2: DFQATT, SNEGSKA (reference sequence). Trimming shortened V by 6 bases and J by 2 bases, and 13 bases separated the two germline ends. CDR3 amino acids: CSAPPLTQETQYF. The DNA of the CDR3 is TGCAGTGCCCCCCCCCTTACTCAAGAGACCCAGTACTTC.

V and J are TRBV6-2 or TRBV6-3 and TRBJ2-6; unclear D gene. The ends were cut back, 2 bases at V and 1 base at J, with 9 bases in the middle. The CDR3 loop spans 16 amino acids. Germline V gene data show CDR1 as MNHEY and CDR2 as SVGEGT. CDR3: CASSYIGASGANVLTF. In DNA, the CDR3 is TGTGCCAGCAGTTACATCGGAGCGTCTGGGGCCAACGTCCTGACTTTC.

This clonotype was observed many times. This chain connects TRBV10-3 to TRBJ1-1; D not certain. V was cut by 6 bases and J by 3 bases, with 11 bases left in between. Germline V gene lookup returns CDR1 ENHRY and CDR2 SYGVKD. This CDR3 is 13 amino acids long. The CDR3 protein is CAIRVGDYTEAFF. CDR3 in DNA: TGTGCCATCAGAGTTGGTGATTACACTGAAGCTTTCTTT.

V usage is TRBV2 and J usage is TRBJ2-3; the D is unclear. The germline V gene has CDR1 SNHLY and CDR2 FYNNEI. This CDR3 is built from 16 residues. Trimming stripped 1 base from V and 6 bases from J, with 17 bases between. DNA of the CDR3: TGTGCCAGCAGTGAAGGGAGTTGGATCGGTTCGGATACGCAGTATTTT. Protein sequence: CASSEGSWIGSDTQYF. Filled out from reference TRBV2 and TRBJ2-3, the complete variable domain reads EPEVTQTPSHQVTQMGQEVILRCVPISNHLYFYWYRQILGQKVEFLVSFYNNEISEKSEIFDDQFSVERPDGSNFTLKIRSTKLEDSAMYFCASSEGSWIGSDTQYFGPGTRLTVL.

The chain has TRBV9 and TRBJ2-1, with 9 bases that match TRBD2. Trimming removed 2 bases from V and 6 bases from J; junction bases left unmatched: 15. This CDR3 has 18 amino acids. Germline CDR1 and CDR2: SGDLS and YYNGEE. Here the CDR3 reads CASSVGGRGPPFPNEQFF. Written as DNA, the CDR3 is TGTGCCAGCAGCGTGGGCGGGAGGGGGCCACCTTTCCCCAATGAGCAGTTCTTC.

This clonotype has ten or more counts. The chain has TRBV30 and TRBJ2-1, with TRBD2 matching 11 bases. Germline V lookup: CDR1 GTSNPN, CDR2 SVGIG (reference sequence). Trimming removed 2 bases from V and 2 bases from J; junction bases left unmatched: 2. This CDR3 is built from 15 residues. CDR3 loop: CAWSPTSGTYNEQFF. The DNA of the CDR3 is TGTGCCTGGAGTCCGACTAGCGGGACCTACAATGAGCAGTTCTTC.

This clonotype appeared a few times. This may be a read error, as it is one base from a much larger clone. This rearrangement joins TRBV28 to TRBJ2-3; D may match TRBD1 or TRBD2 (6 bases each). The CDR3 has 12 amino acids. Per the germline V gene, CDR1 is MDHEN and CDR2 is SYDVKM. This CDR3 reads CACSATGRPQYF. As DNA, the CDR3 is TGTGCCTGCAGTGCTACAGGGAGGCCGCAGTATTTT.

This clonotype was seen repeatedly, ten times or more. The chain employs TRBV20-1 and TRBJ1-5, with 9 positions matching TRBD1. Germline CDR1 reads DFQATT; CDR2 reads SNEGSKA (reference sequence). The CDR3 is made up of 16 amino acids. V lost 0 bases to trimming and J lost 1 base; unmatched junction nucleotides: 4. In nucleotides, the CDR3 is TGCAGTGCTAGAGATGACAGGGGGGGAAGCAATCAGCCCCAGCATTTT. Protein sequence: CSARDDRGGSNQPQHF.

With respect to this clonotype: A much larger clone lies one base from this, so it may be a read error. V usage is TRBV14 and J usage is TRBJ2-5; no clear D. From germline, CDR1 is SGHDN and CDR2 FVKESK. This CDR3 contains 13 residues. Deletions cut 4 bases from V and 1 base from J, with 7 bases between. The CDR3 bases are TGTGCCAGCAGCCGAGTCATCCAAGAGACCCAGTACTTC. Protein: CASSRVIQETQYF.

This clonotype appeared many times. The V and J genes are TRBV15 and TRBJ2-2, with unresolved D. Trimming removed 0 bases from V and 1 base from J, with 12 bases in between. This CDR3 region has 17 residues. Germline V gives CDR1 LNHNV, CDR2 YYDKDF (reference sequence). The CDR3 is CATSRDQPRQNTGELFF. The CDR3 DNA follows: TGTGCCACCAGCAGAGATCAGCCACGCCAGAACACCGGGGAGCTGTTTTTT. The full variable domain, its missing parts supplied by reference TRBV15 and TRBJ2-2, is DAMVIQNPRYQVTQFGKPVTLSCSQTLNHNVMYWYQQKSSQAPKLLFHYYDKDFNNEADTPDNFQSRRPNTSFCFLDIRSPGLGDTAMYLCATSRDQPRQNTGELFFGEGSRLTVL.

There are many counts of this clonotype. The gene calls are TRBV5-1 and TRBJ2-7; tentative D call: TRBD1 (6 bases). CDR1 and CDR2 (germline): SGHRS, YFSETQ. This CDR3 is built from 14 residues. The V and J ends lost 4 bases and 3 bases respectively, with 14 bases between them. CDR3 in DNA: TGCGCCAGCAGCGGCCGGGACACCGACTACGAGCAGTACTTC. This sequence encodes CASSGRDTDYEQYF.

V is TRBV20-1 and J is TRBJ2-7; TRBD2 agrees at 10 bases. The V gene's germline CDR1 is DFQATT and CDR2 SNEGSKA (reference sequence). With V trimmed by 3 bases and J by 5 bases, 7 bases remained unmatched. The CDR3 has 14 residues. The CDR3 DNA sequence: TGCAGTGCTAGGGCTAGCGGGGGTTACCACGAGCAGTACTTC. Translation: CSARASGGYHEQYF.

This clonotype came up a few times. The CDR3 does not end in the conserved phenylalanine or tryptophan, so this is likely a read error. V usage is TRBV7-9 and J usage is TRBJ2-5, with 9 bases lining up with TRBD2. V dropped 5 bases and J dropped 4; count of bases not matched to a gene: 2. The germline V gene encodes CDR1 SEHNR and CDR2 FQNEAQ (reference sequence). The CDR3 extends over 13 amino acids. CDR3 protein: CASSSSGRETQYL. As DNA, the CDR3 is TGTGCCAGCAGCAGTAGCGGGAGAGAGACCCAGTACCTC.

In regard to this clonotype: This may come from a read error, since a much larger clone is one base off. The chain links TRBV7-9 to TRBJ2-3; the match to TRBD2 covers 9 bases. CDR1 and CDR2 from the germline V gene are SEHNR and FQNEAQ (reference sequence). The CDR3 has 17 residues. The CDR3 sequence is CASSSESGRPSTGTQYF. As DNA, the CDR3 is TGTGCCAGCAGCTCAGAAAGCGGGAGGCCTAGCACAGGTACGCAGTATTTT.

This clonotype has a count of ten or more. The chain recombines TRBV7-2 with TRBJ1-4, with TRBD1 matching 7 bases. J was trimmed by 6 bases and V by 5 bases; bases with no gene match: 12. CDR1 and CDR2 (germline): SGHTA, FQGNSA. CDR3 length equals 16 residues. CDR3 in DNA: TGTGCCAGCAGCCCGGAATCTGGACAGGTGCATGAAAAACTGTTTTTT. Protein sequence: CASSPESGQVHEKLFF.